The clone carrying this T cell receptor (beta chain) appeared many times. Its antigen is undetermined. The V and J ends lost 0 bases and 5 bases, in that order; junction bases with no gene match: 7. There are 16 residues in the CDR3. Germline V gives CDR1 MGHRA, CDR2 YSYEKL. This record comes from a study of T cells after posttransplantation cyclophosphamide. Study-level results: Skin or GI-infiltrating T cells shared few TRB sequences with blood.

This related bone marrow graft donor gave peripheral blood on the day of marrow donation. Some clones are missing from TCRdb's copy, which holds only in-frame ones; the method was immunoSEQ multiplex PCR. The sample presents about 37,000 clones, none singletons. Sequences were obtained from PBMCs. The receptor's source is a man under 40 in good health and a related stem cell transplant donor. The rearrangement uses TRBV4-1 and TRBJ2-5; TRBD1 matches at 9 bases. The CDR3 sequence: CASSQEGTGTSETQYF. In DNA form, the CDR3 reads TGCGCCAGCAGCCAAGAGGGGACAGGGACGTCGGAGACCCAGTACTTC.